Here is one T cell receptor beta chain with its context. Its antigen remains unidentified. It has no much larger one-base neighbor in the sample; base qualities were not kept. This sample was included in a study of radiotherapy plus CTLA-4 blockade in lung cancer (dated by TCRdb to 2016 to 2019). About the full investigation: Among the enrolled patients, about 19% had an objective response, and about 30% reached disease control. Overall study results and their limits: TCR clones derived from tumors expanded in peripheral blood after treatment with radiotherapy and ipilimumab. Early dynamic changes in blood T cell clones, together with increased serum interferon-beta after radiation, were reported as the strongest predictors of response.

Receptor amplification or capture employed the immunoSEQ multiplex PCR assay. TCRdb re-hosts the immuneACCESS table, in-frame sequences only. Its copies lack some clones; in the studies checked, an unresolved V gene accounts for under half of them, and the cause for the rest is not known. The sample table contains about 32,000 clones; only one count was recorded for more than 80% of them. The ten biggest clones cover 5% to 6% of the sample. Focal radiation therapy combined with CTLA-4 blockade (ipilimumab) was tested in patients with chemo-refractory metastatic non-small-cell lung cancer. Between the V and J ends, shortened by 7 bases and 4 bases respectively, the junction contains 13 bases. In the germline V gene, CDR1 corresponds to SQVTM and CDR2 to ANQGSEA. There are 13 amino acids in the CDR3, from cysteine to phenylalanine inclusive. Only the CDR3 portion is preserved as DNA: 39 bases, with reading frame beginning at the first base.

This material consisted of peripheral blood, taken from a patient treated with radiotherapy plus ipilimumab. The source of this sequence is a human donor with non-small cell lung cancer who had stable disease on radiotherapy plus ipilimumab. The sequence is built from TRBV29-1 and TRBJ2-2; the D gene is perhaps TRBD1, from 6 matching bases. The sequenced DNA: TGCAGCGGGGACAAGGGCGGCACCGGGGAGCTGTTTTTT. It codes for CSGDKGGTGELFF.